Below are 3 T cell receptor beta chains sequenced from a single sample in a study of type 1 regulatory T cells. TCRdb redid the calling of the reads with MiXCR, one entry per CDR3 protein. The profile shows some 89,000 distinct CDR3 sequences, roughly 31% of them singletons. The sequenced sample consisted of CD4+ T cells, either the whole sample or a sorted fraction (not recorded which). The receptors were sampled from a human donor in good health.

V is TRBV5-1 and J is TRBJ2-1; maybe TRBD2 (6 bases). Per germline, CDR1 SGHRS and CDR2 YFSETQ. The CDR3 has 15 residues. The ends were cut back, 0 bases at V and 6 bases at J, with 13 bases in the middle. The CDR3 DNA reads TGCGCCAGCAGCTTGGAGCCGGGGGTTGGCAATGAGCAGTTCTTC. It translates to CASSLEPGVGNEQFF. The full variable domain, rest sourced from reference TRBV5-1 and TRBJ2-1, is KAGVTQTPRYLIKTRGQQVTLSCSPISGHRSVSWYQQTPGQGLQFLFEYFSETQRNKGNFPGRFSGRQFSNSRSEMNVSTLELGDSALYLCASSLEPGVGNEQFFGPGTRLTVL.

This clonotype has just a few counts. V and J are TRBV29-1 and TRBJ2-7; 7 bases fit TRBD2. The CDR3 loop spans 14 amino acids. Germline assignment: CDR1 SQVTM and CDR2 ANQGSEA. After removal of 7 bases from V and 4 bases from J, the junction contained 13 bases not matched to a gene. The CDR3, as DNA: TGCAGCGGTTCGACAAGCGGGGAACCTTACGAGCAGTACTTC. This gives the protein CSGSTSGEPYEQYF.

The rearrangement links TRBV18 to TRBJ1-1; D is undetermined. V was cut by 2 bases and J by 2 bases, with 12 bases left in between. Germline V gives CDR1 KGHSH, CDR2 LQKENI. This CDR3 has 15 amino acids. The CDR3 nucleotides read TGTGCCAGCTCACCAACGGGGAGAGATAACACTGAAGCTTTCTTT. Translating it yields CASSPTGRDNTEAFF.